Following are 15 T cell receptor beta chains from one sample sequenced in a study of shared clonotypes between healthy human individuals. Measured with immunoSEQ multiplex PCR; TCRdb has only the in-frame clones, and not every one. The sample yields millions of clones, about 92% seen once. Sequenced material: naive CD4+ T cells sorted from blood. Subset described: CD45RA+ positively selected. The receptors come from a man in his late teens or twenties in good health.

The chain links TRBV27 to TRBJ2-6; TRBD2 aligns across 8 bases. J lost 3 bases, V lost 1 base, and 5 bases had no gene match. The CDR3 has 17 amino acids. CDR1 is MNHEY, CDR2 SMNVEV, per germline (reference sequence). The CDR3 coding sequence is TGTGCCAGCAGTTTATTCAGCGGGAGTGGTGGGGCCAACGTCCTGACTTTC. It codes for CASSLFSGSGGANVLTF.

V gene TRBV5-1 combines with J gene TRBJ2-1, with 7 bases lining up with TRBD2. CDR1 and CDR2 (germline): SGHRS, YFSETQ. Unmatched junction bases numbered 12, after V lost 0 bases and J lost 6 bases. This CDR3 is 17 amino acids long. CDR3 bases: TGCGCCAGCAGCTTGGATGTGAGCGGGGTGGTCGGCAATGAGCAGTTCTTC. Its protein product is CASSLDVSGVVGNEQFF.

The chain uses TRBV6-1 and TRBJ2-5; D might be TRBD1 (5 bases). Germline CDR1 is MNHNS and CDR2 is SASEGT. Trimming removed 4 bases from V and 5 bases from J, with 20 bases in between. The CDR3 length is 16 residues. CDR3 residues: CASSGRRQPGSETQYF. CDR3 coding DNA: TGTGCCAGCAGTGGACGAAGACAGCCGGGTTCCGAGACCCAGTACTTC.

This chain links TRBV10-3 with TRBJ2-3; D gene ambiguous. The CDR3 runs 16 residues. V was clipped by 6 bases and J by 0 bases, with 16 bases between them. Germline loops: CDR1 ENHRY, CDR2 SYGVKD. The CDR3 region has the DNA TGTGCCATCAGCGGGTTTGTTGCGGAGAGCACAGATACGCAGTATTTT. Encoded protein: CAISGFVAESTDTQYF.

V is TRBV2 and J is TRBJ2-3; 8 bases fit TRBD2. Germline V gene lookup returns CDR1 SNHLY and CDR2 FYNNEI. The CDR3 runs to 13 residues. The V gene end was trimmed by 7 bases and the J gene end by 14 bases; junction bases not matched to a gene: 14. DNA for the CDR3: TGTGCCAGCACCTTGGGAGGATTCGCGGGAGGGTATTTT. Translation gives CASTLGGFAGGYF.

V gene TRBV30 combines with J gene TRBJ1-6; D perhaps matches TRBD1 (5 bases). Trimming cost V 2 bases and J 9 bases, with 14 bases left between them. Germline V gene lookup returns CDR1 GTSNPN and CDR2 SVGIG (reference sequence). The CDR3 contains 14 residues. The CDR3 spells CAWSSSGSGSPLHF. The CDR3 nucleotides are TGTGCCTGGAGTTCATCAGGGAGCGGTTCACCCCTCCACTTT.

A remark on this clone: At the DNA level, this CDR3 is encoded by other sequences in the same sample as well. This chain links TRBV29-1 with TRBJ1-4; a possible D gene is TRBD1 (5 bases). Trimming cost V 4 bases and J 0 bases, with 6 bases left between them. CDR1 SQVTM and CDR2 ANQGSEA come from the germline V gene. The CDR3 is made up of 13 amino acids. The CDR3 is CSVGGTTNEKLFF. For the CDR3, the DNA is TGCAGCGTTGGGGGGACAACTAATGAAAAACTGTTTTTT.

The chain has TRBV28 and TRBJ2-1, with 7 bases aligning to TRBD1. V lost 6 bases to trimming and J lost 7 bases; unmatched junction nucleotides: 15. Germline CDR1 is MDHEN and CDR2 is SYDVKM. This CDR3 comprises 16 residues. CDR3 in amino acids: CASSPAARQGRNEQFF. CDR3 nucleotide sequence: TGTGCCAGCAGCCCTGCTGCCAGACAGGGTAGGAATGAGCAGTTCTTC.

In regard to this clone: Other DNA sequences in this specimen translate into the identical CDR3. This sequence joins TRBV18 and TRBJ2-1, with TRBD1 identical over 12 bases. CDR1 is KGHSH, CDR2 LQKENI, per germline. The CDR3 contains 15 residues. With V trimmed by 3 bases and J by 4 bases, 1 base remained unmatched. Here the CDR3 DNA reads TGTGCCAGCTCACCGGGACAGGGGGCATACAATGAGCAGTTCTTC. Translating it yields CASSPGQGAYNEQFF. Using reference TRBV18 and TRBJ2-1 for the parts outside the CDR3, the full variable domain is NAGVMQNPRHLVRRRGQEARLRCSPMKGHSHVYWYRQLPEEGLKFMVYLQKENIIDESGMPKERFSAEFPKEGPSILRIQQVVRGDSAAYFCASSPGQGAYNEQFFGPGTRLTVL.

V and J are TRBV15 and TRBJ1-1; D call uncertain. This CDR3 contains 13 residues. Deletions cut 4 bases from V and 7 bases from J, with 13 bases between. CDR1 and CDR2 (germline): LNHNV, YYDKDF (reference sequence). This CDR3 reads CATSIQFQREAFF. The CDR3 DNA reads as TGTGCCACCAGCATTCAATTTCAGCGTGAAGCTTTCTTT.

This chain joins TRBV7-2 and TRBJ2-5; weak D call: TRBD2 (5 bases). Germline CDR1 reads SGHTA; CDR2 reads FQGNSA. Trimming left V 0 bases short and J 0 bases short, with 8 bases between. CDR3 size: 15 residues. The CDR3 region is CASSLARGHQETQYF. The CDR3 DNA is TGTGCCAGCAGCTTAGCCAGAGGGCACCAAGAGACCCAGTACTTC.

This chain links TRBV5-1 with TRBJ2-2, with D perhaps TRBD1 or TRBD2 (5 bases each). The germline V gene encodes CDR1 SGHRS and CDR2 YFSETQ. V lost 2 bases and J 5 bases, leaving 7 bases between the germline ends. The CDR3 totals 13 residues. The CDR3 DNA follows: TGCGCCAGCAGCTTTTGGGGGACCGGGGAGCTGTTTTTT. Encoded protein: CASSFWGTGELFF.

The gene calls are TRBV6-1 and TRBJ2-7; 7 nucleotides line up with TRBD2. V lost 4 bases and J lost 3; bases outside the gene matches: 3. The CDR3 is made up of 13 amino acids. Per the germline V gene, CDR1 is MNHNS and CDR2 is SASEGT. DNA of the CDR3: TGTGCCAGCAGTGGGGGACTAATCTACGAGCAGTACTTC. Amino acids: CASSGGLIYEQYF.

The rearrangement uses TRBV18 and TRBJ2-3; 10 nucleotides align to TRBD2. The CDR3 has 16 residues. Per germline, CDR1 KGHSH and CDR2 LQKENI. The V and J ends lost 2 bases and 2 bases, in that order; junction bases with no gene match: 4. The CDR3 DNA reads TGTGCCAGCTCACCAAGGCTAGCGGGGGACACAGATACGCAGTATTTT. Protein: CASSPRLAGDTDTQYF.

This clone was seen a few times. The chain uses TRBV18 and TRBJ2-5; TRBD2 aligns across 10 bases. Germline CDR1 is KGHSH and CDR2 is LQKENI. The V segment lost 3 bases and the J segment 1 base; nucleotides outside the gene matches: 11. The CDR3 totals 18 residues. The CDR3 coding sequence is TGTGCCAGCTCACCGCAGAGGACTAGCGGCGGTGGCCAAGAGACCCAGTACTTC. Translating it yields CASSPQRTSGGGQETQYF.